The clone carrying this TCR beta chain was found a few times. Its target is unknown. The cDNA was generated by 5'RACE with 10-nucleotide random UMIs. MiXCR was run by TCRdb on the 5' RACE reads, yielding one entry per CDR3 protein. The sample holds under 60,000 distinct CDR3 sequences, 10% to 13% seen once. Per the germline V gene, CDR1 is MGHRA and CDR2 is YSYEKL. CDR3 length equals 15 residues. V was trimmed by 1 base and J by 3 bases, leaving 10 bases between them. The sample belongs to a study of neurological immune-mediated disorders. Notes on the study in general: HTLV-1-associated myelopathy led in TCR clonal expansion, while multiple sclerosis ranked lowest, below healthy controls.

The sequence came from a woman in her forties with HTLV-1-associated myelopathy (HAM/TSP). The genes are TRBV4-1 and TRBJ1-3; D is perhaps TRBD1 (6 bases). The sequenced material came from PBMCs. CDR3 protein: CASSQVWTVGNTIYF. The CDR3 nucleotides are TGCGCCAGCAGCCAAGTTTGGACAGTTGGAAACACCATATATTTT.